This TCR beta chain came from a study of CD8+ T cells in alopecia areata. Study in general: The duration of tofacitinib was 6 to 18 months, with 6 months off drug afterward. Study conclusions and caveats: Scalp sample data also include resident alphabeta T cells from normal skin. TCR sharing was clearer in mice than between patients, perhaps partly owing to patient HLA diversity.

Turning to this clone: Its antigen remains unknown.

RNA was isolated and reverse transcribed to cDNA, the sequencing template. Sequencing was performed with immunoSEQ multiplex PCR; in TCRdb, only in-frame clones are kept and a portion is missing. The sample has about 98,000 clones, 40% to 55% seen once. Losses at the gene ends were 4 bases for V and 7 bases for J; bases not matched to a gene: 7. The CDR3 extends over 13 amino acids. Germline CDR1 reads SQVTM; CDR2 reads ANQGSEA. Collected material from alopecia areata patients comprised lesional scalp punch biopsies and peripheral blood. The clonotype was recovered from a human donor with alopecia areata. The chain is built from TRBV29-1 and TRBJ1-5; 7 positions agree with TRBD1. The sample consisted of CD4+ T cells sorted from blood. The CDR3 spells CSVGGRTGQPQHF. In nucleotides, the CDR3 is TGCAGCGTTGGGGGGCGGACAGGACAGCCCCAGCATTTT.